Listed below are T cell receptor beta chains from one sample, sequenced in a study of Ad26.COV2.S vaccination and SARS-CoV-2 variants. Profiling relied on immunoSEQ multiplex PCR, and the TCRdb table lists in-frame clones only, not all of them. The table shows approximately 280,000 clones, with around 87% occurring only once. Sequenced here: peripheral blood, sampled in a trial of Ad26.COV2.S vaccine versus placebo. The origin of the receptors is a person aged 18-65 years who received the Ad26.COV2.S COVID-19 vaccine or a placebo. Each CDR3 is given with its conserved first and last residue. D genes are given only for firm matches. The size of a clone is reported for some rows only, either as once, few or many, or as a class for expanded clones.

V	size	D	J	CDR3	DNA
TRBV6-4	-	TRBD1	TRBJ1-4	CASSAGQTNNEKLFF	TGTGCCAGCAGTGCGGGACAGACCAATAATGAAAAACTGTTTTTT
TRBV5-4	-	TRBD2	TRBJ2-2	CAISSGGFRNTGELFF	TGTGCCATTAGTAGCGGGGGCTTCCGGAACACCGGGGAGCTGTTTTTT
TRBV6-1	-	-	TRBJ1-5	CASSGRRQGGNQPQHF	TGTGCCAGCAGTGGACGCCGGCAGGGCGGCAATCAGCCCCAGCATTTT
TRBV7-2	-	TRBD1	TRBJ1-6	CASSSDRVNSPLHF	TGTGCCAGCAGCTCCGACAGGGTTAATTCACCCCTCCACTTT
TRBV7-9	-	TRBD1	TRBJ1-3	CASSLDGTAGNTIYF	TGTGCCAGCAGCTTAGACGGGACAGCTGGAAACACCATATATTTT
TRBV30	-	-	TRBJ1-4	CAWSVAGRVPRLFF	TGTGCCTGGAGTGTTGCAGGGAGAGTCCCTCGGTTGTTTTTT
TRBV5-1	few	TRBD1	TRBJ1-2	CASSATGTNYGYTF	TGCGCCAGCAGCGCGACAGGGACTAACTATGGCTACACCTTC
TRBV24-1	once	-	TRBJ2-7	CATSDGDEQYF	TGTGCCACCAGTGATGGTGACGAGCAGTACTTC
TRBV6-4	-	-	TRBJ1-2	CASSSTGYYGYTF	TGTGCCAGCAGTTCAACAGGGTACTATGGCTACACCTTC
TRBV4-3	-	-	TRBJ1-4	CASSQQGSGNEKLFF	TGCGCCAGCAGCCAGCAAGGAAGCGGTAATGAAAAACTGTTTTTT
TRBV2	-	-	TRBJ1-1	CASSSQGLSTEAFF	TGTGCCAGCAGTTCTCAGGGGCTGAGCACTGAAGCTTTCTTT
TRBV6-1	-	TRBD1	TRBJ2-7	CASSDRQGSSYEQYF	TGTGCCAGCAGTGACCGACAGGGCTCATCCTACGAGCAGTACTTC
TRBV20-1	-	TRBD1	TRBJ1-5	CSASSQGAGSNQPQHF	TGCAGTGCTAGTTCACAGGGGGCGGGAAGCAATCAGCCCCAGCATTTT
TRBV18	-	-	TRBJ1-5	CASSPPEGQPQHF	TGTGCCAGCTCACCACCTGAGGGGCAGCCCCAGCATTTT
TRBV6-5	-	-	TRBJ2-5	CASSKLTQETQYF	TGTGCCAGCAGTAAACTAACTCAAGAGACCCAGTACTTC
TRBV5-4	-	-	TRBJ2-7	CASSPGPREQYF	TGTGCCAGCAGTCCCGGTCCCAGGGAGCAGTACTTC
TRBV4-1	-	-	TRBJ2-7	CASSQQGLHEQYF	TGCGCCAGCAGCCAACAAGGACTCCACGAGCAGTACTTC
TRBV5-4	-	TRBD2	TRBJ2-1	CASSLGGGGSYNEQFF	TGTGCCAGCAGCTTGGGCGGGGGGGGTTCCTACAATGAGCAGTTCTTC
TRBV9	-	-	TRBJ1-3	CASSPSGSGSSFGNTIYF	TGTGCCAGCAGCCCCTCCGGTTCGGGGTCCTCTTTTGGAAACACCATATATTTT
TRBV7-2	-	-	TRBJ2-1	CASRQPGVYNEQFF	TGTGCCAGCAGGCAACCAGGGGTCTACAATGAGCAGTTCTTC
TRBV5-1	-	TRBD2	TRBJ2-7	CASSHGGGSYEQYF	TGCGCCAGCAGCCACGGCGGGGGCTCCTACGAGCAGTACTTC
TRBV25-1	-	TRBD1	TRBJ1-1	CASTHRGNTEAFF	TGTGCCAGCACTCACAGGGGTAACACTGAAGCTTTCTTT
TRBV30	-	TRBD1	TRBJ1-5	CAWSRQGGQPQHF	TGTGCCTGGAGTCGACAGGGGGGTCAGCCCCAGCATTTT
TRBV9	-	-	TRBJ2-7	CASSVDEGFTYEQYF	TGTGCCAGCAGCGTAGACGAGGGATTTACCTACGAGCAGTACTTC
TRBV7-6	-	-	TRBJ2-1	CASSLALAGNEQFF	TGTGCCAGCAGCTTAGCGCTAGCCGGCAATGAGCAGTTCTTC
TRBV3-1/TRBV3-2	few	-	TRBJ1-2	CASSQIGSNYGYTF	TGTGCCAGCAGCCAAATAGGAAGCAACTATGGCTACACCTTC
TRBV6-2/TRBV6-3	-	-	TRBJ1-2	CASSYSSFKNGYTF	TGTGCCAGCAGTTACTCGAGTTTCAAAAATGGCTACACCTTC
TRBV3-1/TRBV3-2	-	-	TRBJ2-7	CASSQDRATQHF	TGTGCCAGCAGCCAAGATCGGGCCACGCAGCACTTC
TRBV7-9	-	TRBD1	TRBJ2-2	CASSLDRGNTGELFF	TGTGCCAGCAGCCTCGACAGGGGGAACACCGGGGAGCTGTTTTTT
TRBV19	-	-	TRBJ1-2	CASSTVTGLINYGYTF	TGTGCCAGTAGTACTGTTACAGGGTTGATTAACTATGGCTACACCTTC
TRBV15	-	TRBD2	TRBJ2-1	CATRLAGGNEQFF	TGTGCCACCAGGCTAGCGGGAGGGAATGAGCAGTTCTTC
TRBV2	-	-	TRBJ1-3	CASSDQGNTIYF	TGTGCCAGCAGTGACCAGGGAAACACCATATATTTT
TRBV10-1	-	-	TRBJ2-1	CASSESPPSTPRSNEQFF	TGCGCCAGCAGTGAGTCGCCCCCTAGCACGCCGAGGAGCAATGAGCAGTTCTTC
TRBV5-1	-	-	TRBJ1-1	CASSLLGTNTEAFF	TGCGCCAGCAGCTTGCTAGGGACCAACACTGAAGCTTTCTTT
TRBV6-5	few	TRBD1	TRBJ1-1	CASSRTGEAFF	TGTGCCAGCAGCCGGACAGGGGAAGCTTTCTTT
TRBV9	-	-	TRBJ2-1	CASSVGLGLTGEQFF	TGTGCCAGCAGCGTAGGGTTGGGTCTTACGGGTGAGCAGTTCTTC
TRBV18	-	TRBD1	TRBJ2-1	CASSPPGQVNEQFF	TGTGCCAGCTCACCACCGGGACAGGTAAATGAGCAGTTCTTC
TRBV6-5	-	TRBD1	TRBJ1-2	CASSITGTGAGYTF	TGTGCCAGCAGTATCACTGGGACAGGGGCCGGCTACACCTTC
TRBV10-3	once	TRBD1	TRBJ1-5	CAISEGQDMQPQHF	TGTGCCATCAGTGAGGGACAGGATATGCAGCCCCAGCATTTT